The rows below give T cell receptor beta chains drawn from one sample of a study of identical twins. TCRdb reprocessed the 5' RACE reads with MiXCR, giving one entry per CDR3 protein. The data hold 300,000 to 400,000 distinct CDR3 sequences, with roughly 9% observed a single time. The sequenced material came from naive T cells sorted from blood. The receptors come from a woman aged 45-60 years in good health. Both conserved end residues are part of each CDR3. A D gene is named only where the DNA matches it firmly. Only part of the rows carry a size: once, few, many, or a class if the clone is expanded.

D gene,clone size,J gene,V gene,CDR3 protein,CDR3 DNA
NA,many,TRBJ1-6,TRBV29-1,CSVGLGRNSPLHF,TGCAGCGTTGGTCTGGGCCGAAATTCACCCCTCCACTTT
NA,few,TRBJ1-1,TRBV12-3/TRBV12-4,CASSVATNTEAFF,TGTGCCAGCAGCGTCGCCACGAACACTGAAGCTTTCTTT
TRBD2,many,TRBJ2-1,TRBV20-1,CSAPNGLAVQVHNEQFF,TGCAGTGCCCCGAATGGACTAGCGGTGCAAGTACACAATGAGCAGTTCTTC
NA,many,TRBJ2-7,TRBV29-1,CSVLTVPTYEQYF,TGCAGCGTACTAACAGTGCCGACCTACGAGCAGTACTTC
NA,few,TRBJ1-1,TRBV12-3/TRBV12-4,CASSKQEQNTEAFF,TGTGCCAGCAGTAAACAGGAGCAGAACACTGAAGCTTTCTTT
NA,few,TRBJ2-1,TRBV4-1,CASSQSPDTTNEQFF,TGCGCCAGCAGCCAATCTCCCGACACCACCAATGAGCAGTTCTTC
TRBD2,few,TRBJ2-3,TRBV28,CASSSPGKREVRGDTQYF,TGTGCCAGCAGTTCCCCCGGGAAGCGGGAGGTCAGGGGAGATACGCAGTATTTT
NA,NA,TRBJ1-1,TRBV3-1,CASSQERVNTEAFF,TGTGCCAGCAGCCAAGAACGGGTGAACACTGAAGCTTTCTTT
NA,few,TRBJ2-1,TRBV5-6,CASSLKAGVQFF,TGTGCCAGCAGCTTGAAGGCAGGGGTGCAGTTCTTC
TRBD1,many,TRBJ1-2,TRBV29-1,CSVTRTGAFYGYTF,TGCAGCGTCACTAGGACAGGAGCTTTTTATGGCTACACCTTC
NA,NA,TRBJ2-5,TRBV4-1,CASSLQLQETQYF,TGCGCCAGCAGCTTACAGCTCCAAGAGACCCAGTACTTC
NA,many,TRBJ2-1,TRBV6-2/TRBV6-3,CASSWWAGEQFF,TGTGCCAGCAGTTGGTGGGCTGGGGAGCAGTTCTTC
TRBD1,few,TRBJ2-1,TRBV10-3,CAISATGDGASEQFF,TGTGCCATCAGCGCAACAGGGGATGGGGCAAGTGAGCAGTTCTTC
NA,many,TRBJ2-2,TRBV29-1,CSAWDRGSTGELFF,TGCAGCGCCTGGGACCGGGGGAGCACCGGGGAGCTGTTTTTT